Below, 15 T cell receptor beta chains from the same sample are listed, as sequenced in a study of blood T cell repertoires in COVID-19. Here immunoSEQ multiplex PCR was the method, and the copy in TCRdb shows in-frame clones only, minus some. There are some 200,000 clones in the sample; 65% to 90% occur only once, and approximately 6.1% lies in the top ten. Sequenced: peripheral blood. The receptors originated from a man older than 75 with acute or convalescent COVID-19.

This clone has just a few counts. The gene calls are TRBV7-2 and TRBJ2-1; 12 bases agree with TRBD2. Germline CDR1 is SGHTA and CDR2 is FQGNSA. The V gene end was trimmed by 0 bases and the J gene end by 9 bases; junction bases not matched to a gene: 6. There are 16 residues in the CDR3. The CDR3 loop reads CASSLAGLAGQSEQFF. The CDR3 DNA sequence: TGTGCCAGCAGCTTAGCCGGACTAGCGGGGCAAAGTGAGCAGTTCTTC.

V usage is TRBV5-5 and J usage is TRBJ2-1, with D perhaps matching TRBD2 (6 bases). Trimming cost V 4 bases and J 5 bases, with 19 bases left between them. Germline CDR1 and CDR2: SGHKS and YYEKEE (reference sequence). CDR3 length: 16 amino acids. CDR3 bases: TGTGCCAGCAGCCTTGTTGGGACTTCCCCCAACAATGAGCAGTTCTTC. It specifies CASSLVGTSPNNEQFF.

This chain connects TRBV6-5 to TRBJ1-2; D may be TRBD1 (6 bases). Trimming took 2 bases from V and 8 from J, leaving 15 bases between them. The CDR3 contains 14 residues. Germline V CDR1 and CDR2: MNHEY, SVGAGI. As DNA, the CDR3 is TGTGCCAGCAGTTACATCGGGGGGCTGCGGGGCTACACCTTC. Translation: CASSYIGGLRGYTF.

The V gene is TRBV5-1, the J gene TRBJ2-6; no definite D call. CDR1 is SGHRS and CDR2 is YFSETQ in the germline V gene. With 5 bases removed from V and 0 bases from J, the gap between germline ends came to 9 bases. The CDR3 totals 15 residues. Here the CDR3 reads CASRAAVSGANVLTF. The CDR3 DNA reads TGCGCCAGCAGGGCCGCAGTCTCTGGGGCCAACGTCCTGACTTTC.

The genes are TRBV3-1 (or the pseudogene TRBV3-2) and TRBJ2-1; D perhaps matches TRBD2 (6 bases). CDR3 size: 13 residues. Looked up from germline, CDR1 is LGHDT and CDR2 is YNNKEL (reference sequence). V lost 6 bases to trimming and J lost 7 bases, with 13 bases between them. CDR3 DNA: TGTGCCAGCAGTGGTGCGGGGTGGAATGAGCAGTTCTTC. This sequence encodes CASSGAGWNEQFF.

The chain carries TRBV19 and TRBJ1-4; possible D gene TRBD1, 6 bases. CDR1 is LNHDA and CDR2 is SQIVND in the germline V gene (reference sequence). Trimming shortened V by 7 bases and J by 4 bases, and 10 bases separated the two germline ends. The CDR3 extends over 13 amino acids. CDR3 region: CASTGQLNEKLFF. The CDR3 DNA is TGTGCCAGTACAGGACAGCTTAATGAAAAACTGTTTTTT.

The chain combines TRBV10-2 with TRBJ2-5; D unresolved. The V end was cut by 2 bases, the J end by 3 bases, with 7 bases between. CDR1 and CDR2 (germline): WSHSY, SAAADI. The length of the CDR3 is 13 residues. The CDR3 here is CASSEVPEETQYF. DNA for the CDR3: TGCGCCAGCAGTGAGGTTCCCGAAGAGACCCAGTACTTC.

The CDR3, as DNA: TGTGCCAGCGCGAGGGGGGCGGGAGACACAGATACGCAGTATTTT. Protein: CASARGAGDTDTQYF. V is TRBV2 and J is TRBJ2-3, with D possibly TRBD2 on 7 matching bases. With 8 bases removed from V and 2 bases from J, the gap between germline ends came to 17 bases. CDR1 and CDR2 from the germline V gene are SNHLY and FYNNEI. The CDR3 is 15 residues long.

The chain links TRBV6-2 or TRBV6-3 to TRBJ2-3, with 8 bases that match TRBD1. CDR1 and CDR2 (germline): MNHEY, SVGEGT. With 6 bases clipped from V and 1 base from J, the junction kept 3 bases outside the gene matches. CDR3 length equals 14 residues. The CDR3 protein is CASSATGGTDTQYF. CDR3 DNA: TGTGCCAGCAGCGCGACAGGGGGCACAGATACGCAGTATTTT.

V and J are TRBV28 and TRBJ1-1; D gene uncertain. This CDR3 comprises 15 residues. With 5 bases removed from V and 2 bases from J, the gap between germline ends came to 15 bases. The V gene's germline CDR1 is MDHEN and CDR2 SYDVKM. The CDR3: CASSGLRGGNTEAFF. In DNA form, the CDR3 reads TGTGCCAGCAGTGGCCTTCGGGGAGGAAACACTGAAGCTTTCTTT. Based on the CDR3 plus reference TRBV28 and TRBJ1-1, the full variable domain is DVKVTQSSRYLVKRTGEKVFLECVQDMDHENMFWYRQDPGLGLRLIYFSYDVKMKEKGDIPEGYSVSREKKERFSLILESASTNQTSMYLCASSGLRGGNTEAFFGQGTRLTVV.

V gene TRBV7-3 combines with J gene TRBJ2-5, with 9 bases aligning to TRBD2. Unmatched junction bases numbered 0, after V lost 3 bases and J lost 1 base. This CDR3 region has 14 residues. The germline CDR1 and CDR2 sequences are SGHTA and FQGTGA. The CDR3 DNA reads as TGTGCCAGCAGCTTTAGCGGGAGCCAAGAGACCCAGTACTTC. Translation gives CASSFSGSQETQYF.

Comments on this clone: Other DNA sequences of this sample code for an identical CDR3. The chain couples TRBV2 to TRBJ2-1; 12 nucleotides match TRBD2. Germline V gene data show CDR1 as SNHLY and CDR2 as FYNNEI. This CDR3 is built from 14 residues. V gave up 4 bases and J gave up 6 bases; unmatched junction bases: 1. CDR3 region: CASSGLAGANEQFF. In DNA form, the CDR3 reads TGTGCCAGCAGTGGACTAGCGGGAGCCAATGAGCAGTTCTTC. Together with reference TRBV2 and TRBJ2-1, the CDR3 gives the full variable domain: EPEVTQTPSHQVTQMGQEVILRCVPISNHLYFYWYRQILGQKVEFLVSFYNNEISEKSEIFDDQFSVERPDGSNFTLKIRSTKLEDSAMYFCASSGLAGANEQFFGPGTRLTVL.

This chain joins TRBV29-1 and TRBJ2-5, with D perhaps TRBD1 (7 bases). V was pared by 6 bases and J by 4 bases, with 24 bases between. Germline CDR1 and CDR2: SQVTM and ANQGSEA. The CDR3 consists of 16 residues. The chain's CDR3 is CSVNNLRGDVRETQYF. DNA of the CDR3: TGCAGCGTGAATAATCTCAGGGGGGACGTTCGAGAGACCCAGTACTTC.

The chain joins TRBV5-6 to TRBJ2-1, with 13 bases aligning to TRBD2. CDR3 length: 18 amino acids. CDR1 is SGHDT, CDR2 YYEEEE, per germline. V lost 1 base and J lost 3; bases outside the gene matches: 7. In nucleotides, the CDR3 is TGTGCCAGCAGCTTGAGGACTAGCGGGAGATCTGTCTACAATGAGCAGTTCTTC. Its protein product is CASSLRTSGRSVYNEQFF.

The V and J genes are TRBV3-1 (or the pseudogene TRBV3-2) and TRBJ2-7; D not certain. The CDR3 sequence is 14 residues long. Trimming removed 1 base at V and 0 bases at J, with 7 bases between. In germline, CDR1 is LGHDT, CDR2 YNNKEL (reference sequence). The DNA for the CDR3 is TGTGCCAGCAGCCAAGCACAAGTCTCCTACGAGCAGTACTTC. This gives the protein CASSQAQVSYEQYF.